A selection of T cell receptor beta chains follows, all from one sample in a study of blood T cell repertoires in COVID-19. Method: immunoSEQ multiplex PCR; TCRdb's copy keeps in-frame clones and lacks some. The table lists fewer than 250,000 clones, roughly 82% of them singletons. Sequenced input: peripheral blood. These receptors were taken from a woman between 40 and 55 years old with acute or convalescent COVID-19. Both conserved end residues are part of each CDR3.

V	J	CDR3
TRBV4-3	TRBJ2-7	CASSQDVQQFPYEQYF
TRBV2	TRBJ2-1	CASSPGDRGYNEQFF
TRBV6-4	TRBJ2-6	CASSDSGGVGANVLTF
TRBV6-2/TRBV6-3	TRBJ1-5	CASSPGTGDSNQPQHF
TRBV19	TRBJ2-1	CASSIVFGPGQGICNEQFF
TRBV7-9	TRBJ1-3	CASSLALSFSGNTIYF
TRBV30	TRBJ1-1	CAWSLFGQGRTEAFF
TRBV7-6	TRBJ2-1	CASSLGTGDINEQFF
TRBV4-3	TRBJ1-3	CASSQDSGSGNTIYF
TRBV27	TRBJ2-1	CASSRKTSGTNEQFF
TRBV5-1	TRBJ1-3	CASSPGTAGNTIYF
TRBV19	TRBJ1-5	CASSIEGESSQPQHF
TRBV9	TRBJ2-1	CASSTGGSSYNEQFF
TRBV30	TRBJ2-1	CAWSALGTLAGMTYNEQFF
TRBV5-6	TRBJ1-1	CASSNGQAHEAFF
TRBV6-6	TRBJ2-7	CASSFGREQYF
TRBV13	TRBJ1-1	CASSSDRGYNTEAFF
TRBV6-2/TRBV6-3	TRBJ2-1	CASSRGLANSYNEQFF
TRBV19	TRBJ2-7	CASSIQGTSYEQYF
TRBV24-1	TRBJ2-1	CATSDFSDRGYNEQFF
TRBV3-1/TRBV3-2	TRBJ2-4	CASSQYSDIQYF
TRBV27	TRBJ2-7	CASSRDRGVYEQYF
TRBV4-1	TRBJ2-1	CASSPNGQAYNEQFF
TRBV19	TRBJ1-2	CASTTVGTPSFKGYGYTF
TRBV6-2/TRBV6-3	TRBJ1-4	CASSYSSDRENEKLFF
TRBV27	TRBJ1-2	CASSLTAQYGYTF
TRBV6-5	TRBJ2-7	CASSFGIDYEQYF
TRBV12-5	TRBJ2-2	CASGPLAGNTGELFF
TRBV7-9	TRBJ2-7	CASSPRGPGVPYEQYF
TRBV5-1	TRBJ2-7	CASSFLRGASYEQYF
TRBV5-6	TRBJ2-7	CASSPDRDYEQYF
TRBV5-1	TRBJ1-2	CASSLGPGRKDGYTF
TRBV5-6	TRBJ2-1	CASSSWGGRIGYNEQFF
TRBV3-1/TRBV3-2	TRBJ1-1	CASSQDFITEAFF
TRBV7-2	TRBJ1-2	CASSLNRINYGYTF
TRBV19	TRBJ1-5	CASPQGFDQPQHF
TRBV6-6	TRBJ2-5	CASTKGRGTLTQYF
TRBV6-4	TRBJ2-2	CASSDSSGNTGELFF
TRBV5-1	TRBJ2-2	CASSLLFDTGELFF
TRBV2	TRBJ2-2	CASTQGGVGELFF
TRBV5-1	TRBJ1-1	CASSDTGREHDEAFF
TRBV7-2	TRBJ2-6	CASSLSPAGRRFGANVLTF
TRBV7-2	TRBJ2-7	CASSPSDRGSYEQYF
TRBV19	TRBJ1-1	CASSIGGLNTEAFF
TRBV7-3	TRBJ2-1	CASSFDRDEQFF
TRBV6-6	TRBJ1-5	CASSTGDRDNQPQHF
TRBV2	TRBJ2-2	CASIRGGSGELFF
TRBV27	TRBJ2-6	CASSFMRSGANVLTF
TRBV18	TRBJ2-5	CASSLRQGQETQYF
TRBV6-1	TRBJ2-7	CASSEWGPEAYEQYF
TRBV11-2	TRBJ2-3	CASSLRAGSRADTQYF
TRBV5-1	TRBJ2-1	CASSLNRQMEQFF
TRBV6-1	TRBJ2-2	CASSERTTGAGELFF
TRBV12-5	TRBJ2-5	CASGLDSQTQYF
TRBV6-5	TRBJ1-2	CASSYSSVSNYGYTF
TRBV3-1/TRBV3-2	TRBJ1-1	CASSYRGGTGYTEAFF
TRBV5-1	TRBJ1-1	CASRPGWDRGTTEAFF
TRBV6-2/TRBV6-3	TRBJ2-1	CASSYHSSGIGSYNEQFF